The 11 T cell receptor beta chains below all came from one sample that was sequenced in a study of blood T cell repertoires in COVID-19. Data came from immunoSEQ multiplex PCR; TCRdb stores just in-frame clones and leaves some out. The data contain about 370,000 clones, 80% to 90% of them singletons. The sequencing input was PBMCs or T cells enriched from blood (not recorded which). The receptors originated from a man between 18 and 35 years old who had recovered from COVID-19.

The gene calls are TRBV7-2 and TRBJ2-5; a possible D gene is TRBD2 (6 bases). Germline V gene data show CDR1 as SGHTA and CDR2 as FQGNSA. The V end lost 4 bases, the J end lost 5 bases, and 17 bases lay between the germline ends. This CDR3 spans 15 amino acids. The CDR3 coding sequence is TGTGCCAGCAGCTCAACACTAGCCGTGAAGGAGACCCAGTACTTC. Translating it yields CASSSTLAVKETQYF. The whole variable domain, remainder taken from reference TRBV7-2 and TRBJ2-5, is GAGVSQSPSNKVTEKGKDVELRCDPISGHTALYWYRQSLGQGLEFLIYFQGNSAPDKSGLPSDRFSAERTGGSVSTLTIQRTQQEDSAVYLCASSSTLAVKETQYFGPGTRLLVL.

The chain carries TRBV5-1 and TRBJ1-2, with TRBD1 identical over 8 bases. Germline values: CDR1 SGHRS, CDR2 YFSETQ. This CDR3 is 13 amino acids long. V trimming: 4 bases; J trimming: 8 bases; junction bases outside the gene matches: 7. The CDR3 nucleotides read TGCGCCAGCAGCCTGACAGGGGCGGGCGGCTACACCTTC. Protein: CASSLTGAGGYTF.

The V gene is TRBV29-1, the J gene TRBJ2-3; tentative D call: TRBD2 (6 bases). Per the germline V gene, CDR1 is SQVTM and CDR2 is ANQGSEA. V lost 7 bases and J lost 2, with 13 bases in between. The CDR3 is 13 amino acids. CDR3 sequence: CSGAGLHTDTQYF. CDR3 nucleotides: TGCAGCGGTGCGGGGCTACACACAGATACGCAGTATTTT.

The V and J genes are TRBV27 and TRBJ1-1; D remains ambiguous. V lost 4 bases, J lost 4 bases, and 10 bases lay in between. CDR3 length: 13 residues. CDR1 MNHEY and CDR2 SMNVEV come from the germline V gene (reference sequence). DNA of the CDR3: TGTGCCAGCAGTTCCCTTGTTCGCACTGAAGCTTTCTTT. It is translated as CASSSLVRTEAFF.

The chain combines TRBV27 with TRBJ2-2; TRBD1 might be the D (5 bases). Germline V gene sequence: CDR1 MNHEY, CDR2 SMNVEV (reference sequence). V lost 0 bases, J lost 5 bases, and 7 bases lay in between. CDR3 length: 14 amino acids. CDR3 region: CASSLSGVTGELFF. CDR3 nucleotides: TGTGCCAGCAGTTTATCAGGGGTTACCGGGGAGCTGTTTTTT.

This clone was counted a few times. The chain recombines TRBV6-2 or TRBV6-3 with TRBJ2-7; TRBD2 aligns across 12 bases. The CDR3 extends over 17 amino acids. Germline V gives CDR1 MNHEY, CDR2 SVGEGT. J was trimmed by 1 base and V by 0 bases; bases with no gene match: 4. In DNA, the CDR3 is TGTGCCAGCAGTTACTCGACTAGCGGGAGAGAATCCTACGAGCAGTACTTC. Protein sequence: CASSYSTSGRESYEQYF.

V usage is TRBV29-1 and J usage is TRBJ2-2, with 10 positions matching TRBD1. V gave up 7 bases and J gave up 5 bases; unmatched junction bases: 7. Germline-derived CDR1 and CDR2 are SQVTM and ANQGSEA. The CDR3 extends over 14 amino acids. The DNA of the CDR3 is TGCAGCGGACAGGGGGCGGAGGAGACCGGGGAGCTGTTTTTT. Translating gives CSGQGAEETGELFF.

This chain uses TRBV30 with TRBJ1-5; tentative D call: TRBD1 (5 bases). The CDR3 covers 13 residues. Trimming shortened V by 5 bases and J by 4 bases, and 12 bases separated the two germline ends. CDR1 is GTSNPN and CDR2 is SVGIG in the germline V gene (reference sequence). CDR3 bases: TGTGCCTGGTCCCAGGGTATGAATCAGCCCCAGCATTTT. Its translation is CAWSQGMNQPQHF.

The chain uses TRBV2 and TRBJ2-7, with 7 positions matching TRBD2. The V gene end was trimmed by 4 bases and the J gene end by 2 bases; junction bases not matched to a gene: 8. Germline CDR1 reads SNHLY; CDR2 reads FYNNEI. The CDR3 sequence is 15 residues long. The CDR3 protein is CASSGRDYLTYEQYF. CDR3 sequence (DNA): TGTGCCAGCAGTGGCCGGGACTACCTAACCTACGAGCAGTACTTC.

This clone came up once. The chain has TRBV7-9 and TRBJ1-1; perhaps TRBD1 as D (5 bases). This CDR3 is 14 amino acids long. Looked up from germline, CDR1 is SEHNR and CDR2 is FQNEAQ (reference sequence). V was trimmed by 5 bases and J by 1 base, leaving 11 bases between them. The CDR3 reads CASSLRQKNTEAFF. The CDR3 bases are TGTGCCAGCAGCCTCCGACAGAAGAACACTGAAGCTTTCTTT.

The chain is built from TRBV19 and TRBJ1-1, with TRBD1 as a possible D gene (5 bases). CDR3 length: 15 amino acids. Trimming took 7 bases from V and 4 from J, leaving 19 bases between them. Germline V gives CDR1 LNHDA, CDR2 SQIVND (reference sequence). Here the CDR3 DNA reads TGTGCCAGTACCCCCGGGAGAGGGGATACCACTGAAGCTTTCTTT. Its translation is CASTPGRGDTTEAFF.